Listed below are T cell receptor beta chains from one sample, sequenced in a study of T cell responses to AZD1222 COVID-19 vaccine. Some clones are missing from TCRdb's copy, which holds only in-frame ones; the method was immunoSEQ multiplex PCR. The sample has 200,000 or so clones, approximately 90% seen once. Sequencing was performed on peripheral blood, taken on day 0 of AZD1222 vaccination. The receptors were gathered from an adult in good health. CDR3s include the opening cysteine and the closing phenylalanine or tryptophan. The D gene is left open where the match is weak. Size tells how often a clone was seen (once, few, many) or the class of an expanded clone, and some rows leave it out.

D gene: -
V gene: TRBV3-1/TRBV3-2
clone size: once
J gene: TRBJ1-2
CDR3 DNA: TGTGCCAGCAGCCCGTGGATGGGTGGCTACACCTTC
CDR3 protein: CASSPWMGGYTF

D gene: TRBD1
V gene: TRBV19
clone size: -
J gene: TRBJ2-7
CDR3 DNA: TGTGCCAGTAGTATGCTTCCGACAGGGGCGATAACCTACGAGCAGTACTTC
CDR3 protein: CASSMLPTGAITYEQYF

D gene: TRBD1
V gene: TRBV6-5
clone size: -
J gene: TRBJ1-4
CDR3 DNA: TGTGCCAGCAGTTACGGGGGGACAGGGGTAGAAAAACTGTTTTTT
CDR3 protein: CASSYGGTGVEKLFF

D gene: -
V gene: TRBV19
clone size: once
J gene: TRBJ2-7
CDR3 DNA: TGTGCCAGCGTAGAGGGAGCAAACTCCTACGAGCAGTACTTC
CDR3 protein: CASVEGANSYEQYF

D gene: TRBD1
V gene: TRBV5-4
clone size: -
J gene: TRBJ1-2
CDR3 DNA: TGTGCCAGCAGCTTGGGCCTGGACAGGGGGGGCGATGGCTACACCTTC
CDR3 protein: CASSLGLDRGGDGYTF

D gene: -
V gene: TRBV27
clone size: -
J gene: TRBJ1-3
CDR3 DNA: TGTGCCAGCAGTTTAAGGCAGGGAAACACCATATATTTT
CDR3 protein: CASSLRQGNTIYF

D gene: TRBD2
V gene: TRBV10-1
clone size: -
J gene: TRBJ2-7
CDR3 DNA: TGCGCCAGCAGTGGACTAGCGGGGGTCGACGAGCAGTACTTC
CDR3 protein: CASSGLAGVDEQYF

D gene: TRBD1
V gene: TRBV19
clone size: -
J gene: TRBJ2-7
CDR3 DNA: TGTGCCACCTCCGGGACAGGGGGCCTGGGTGGATTTTACGAGCAGTACTTC
CDR3 protein: CATSGTGGLGGFYEQYF

D gene: -
V gene: TRBV5-4
clone size: -
J gene: TRBJ2-2
CDR3 DNA: TGTGCCAGCAGCGCCAGGACGGATACCGGGGAGCTGTTTTTT
CDR3 protein: CASSARTDTGELFF

D gene: -
V gene: TRBV29-1
clone size: -
J gene: TRBJ1-2
CDR3 DNA: TGCAGCGTTTCCAGGGTTTATGGCTACACCTTC
CDR3 protein: CSVSRVYGYTF

D gene: -
V gene: TRBV5-6
clone size: -
J gene: TRBJ2-2
CDR3 DNA: TGTGCCAGCAGCGTGGACGGCCGGGAAACCGGGGAGCTGTTTTTT
CDR3 protein: CASSVDGRETGELFF

D gene: -
V gene: TRBV11-2
clone size: -
J gene: TRBJ2-5
CDR3 DNA: TGTGCCAGCAGCCACGTGGGCGGATTCCAAGAGACCCAGTACTTC
CDR3 protein: CASSHVGGFQETQYF

D gene: -
V gene: TRBV6-2/TRBV6-3
clone size: -
J gene: TRBJ1-5
CDR3 DNA: TGTGCCAGCAGTTTCTCAGAAAATCAGCCCCAGCATTTT
CDR3 protein: CASSFSENQPQHF

D gene: -
V gene: TRBV28
clone size: -
J gene: TRBJ1-2
CDR3 DNA: TGTGCCAGCAGTAATTCGCCGGGAGCTTATGGCTACACCTTC
CDR3 protein: CASSNSPGAYGYTF

D gene: TRBD1
V gene: TRBV25-1
clone size: -
J gene: TRBJ1-2
CDR3 DNA: TGTGCCAGCAAGGGGACAGGGAAGGCCTATGGCTACACCTTC
CDR3 protein: CASKGTGKAYGYTF

D gene: -
V gene: TRBV12-3/TRBV12-4
clone size: -
J gene: TRBJ2-3
CDR3 DNA: TGTGCCAGCAGTTTGGGGCGCAGAGATACGCAGTATTTT
CDR3 protein: CASSLGRRDTQYF

D gene: TRBD1
V gene: TRBV7-2
clone size: -
J gene: TRBJ2-7
CDR3 DNA: TGTGCCAGCAGCTTAGCGGGACAGGGTTCCTACGAGCAGTACTTC
CDR3 protein: CASSLAGQGSYEQYF

D gene: -
V gene: TRBV2
clone size: -
J gene: TRBJ1-2
CDR3 DNA: TGTGCCAGCAGTGAAGGAGGACAGCCGGCCTATGGCTACACCTTC
CDR3 protein: CASSEGGQPAYGYTF

D gene: TRBD2
V gene: TRBV3-1/TRBV3-2
clone size: -
J gene: TRBJ2-2
CDR3 DNA: TGTGCCAGCAGCCAACCGACTAGCGGGGGGGTCACCGGGGAGCTGTTTTTT
CDR3 protein: CASSQPTSGGVTGELFF

D gene: -
V gene: TRBV4-1
clone size: many
J gene: TRBJ2-7
CDR3 DNA: TGCGCCAGCAGCCAAGTGCTCAGGGACGAGCAGTACTTC
CDR3 protein: CASSQVLRDEQYF

D gene: -
V gene: TRBV7-9
clone size: -
J gene: TRBJ1-2
CDR3 DNA: TGTGCCAGCAGCTTAACAGACTATGGCTACACCTTC
CDR3 protein: CASSLTDYGYTF

D gene: -
V gene: TRBV18
clone size: -
J gene: TRBJ1-3
CDR3 DNA: TGTGCCAGCTCACCAAACGAACGGGGAAACACCATATATTTT
CDR3 protein: CASSPNERGNTIYF

D gene: TRBD2
V gene: TRBV28
clone size: -
J gene: TRBJ2-7
CDR3 DNA: TGTGCCAGCAGTTTATGGCGGGAGAACTACGAGCAGTACTTC
CDR3 protein: CASSLWRENYEQYF

D gene: -
V gene: TRBV28
clone size: -
J gene: TRBJ1-5
CDR3 DNA: TGTGCCAGCAGTGTCCAGCAGGCTAACAATCAGCCCCAGCATTTT
CDR3 protein: CASSVQQANNQPQHF

D gene: -
V gene: TRBV6-1
clone size: -
J gene: TRBJ2-3
CDR3 DNA: TGTGCCAGCAGTGAAGTTGCCAGCTACACAGATACGCAGTATTTT
CDR3 protein: CASSEVASYTDTQYF

D gene: TRBD1
V gene: TRBV24-1
clone size: -
J gene: TRBJ2-3
CDR3 DNA: TGTGCCACCAGTGATTCTTCGACAGGGGCAAGTTCAGATACGCAGTATTTT
CDR3 protein: CATSDSSTGASSDTQYF

D gene: -
V gene: TRBV2
clone size: -
J gene: TRBJ1-4
CDR3 DNA: TGTGCCAGCAGTGAAATGGCTGAAAAACTGTTTTTT
CDR3 protein: CASSEMAEKLFF

D gene: -
V gene: TRBV27
clone size: -
J gene: TRBJ1-2
CDR3 DNA: TGTGCCAGCGGGGGGCAGGGGCTCTTCTACACCTTC
CDR3 protein: CASGGQGLFYTF

D gene: TRBD2
V gene: TRBV19
clone size: -
J gene: TRBJ2-1
CDR3 DNA: TGTGCCAGTAGTATAACCCCCCCCGGACTAGCGGGGGACTACAATGAGCAGTTCTTC
CDR3 protein: CASSITPPGLAGDYNEQFF

D gene: -
V gene: TRBV5-4
clone size: -
J gene: TRBJ2-5
CDR3 DNA: TGTGCCAGCAGCTTCAACGGGGAAAGGGGGGAGACCCAGTACTTC
CDR3 protein: CASSFNGERGETQYF

D gene: TRBD1
V gene: TRBV11-1
clone size: -
J gene: TRBJ1-1
CDR3 DNA: TGTGCCAGCAGAAACGACAGGGTGCTCATGAACACTGAAGCTTTCTTT
CDR3 protein: CASRNDRVLMNTEAFF

D gene: -
V gene: TRBV7-2
clone size: once
J gene: TRBJ1-3
CDR3 DNA: TGTGCCAGCAGCCCCGGTTGGGGCTCTGGAAACACCATATATTTT
CDR3 protein: CASSPGWGSGNTIYF

D gene: -
V gene: TRBV4-3
clone size: -
J gene: TRBJ1-2
CDR3 DNA: TGCGCCAGCAGCCAAGCGGCAGGGGACTATGGCTACACCTTC
CDR3 protein: CASSQAAGDYGYTF

D gene: TRBD1
V gene: TRBV6-2/TRBV6-3
clone size: -
J gene: TRBJ2-2
CDR3 DNA: TGTGCCAGCAGTTCTTACAGGGGTGACACCGGGGAGCTGTTTTTT
CDR3 protein: CASSSYRGDTGELFF

D gene: -
V gene: TRBV5-4
clone size: -
J gene: TRBJ2-2
CDR3 DNA: TGTGCCAGCAGCTACCGGGCCCGCCCCGGGGAGCTGTTTTTT
CDR3 protein: CASSYRARPGELFF

D gene: TRBD2
V gene: TRBV4-2
clone size: -
J gene: TRBJ2-7
CDR3 DNA: TGTGCCAGCAGCCAAAGGGTGGCTAGCGGCTCCTACGAGCAGTACTTC
CDR3 protein: CASSQRVASGSYEQYF

D gene: -
V gene: TRBV29-1
clone size: -
J gene: TRBJ2-4
CDR3 DNA: TGCAGCGTTGAAGATTCGCGCCTAGCCAAAAACATTCAGTACTTC
CDR3 protein: CSVEDSRLAKNIQYF